This T cell receptor (beta chain) was sequenced in a study of CXCR3-negative and CXCR3-positive naive CD8 T cells (dated by TCRdb to between 2018 and 2021). Background for the entire study: Some 150 million TRB reads were obtained in total, roughly 1.5 +/- 0.3 million reads per library. The diversity and physicochemical repertoire analyses included some 11 donors pooled from two independent experiments. TRBV-TRBJ cluster analysis included naive subsets from a handful of donors and memory cells from 3 donors.

Broad study findings and their caveats: Repertoire diversity was comparably high in both naive subsets but much lower in memory CD8+ T cells. Because surface CD5, which has been linked to self-reactivity in mice, was comparable between naive subsets, TCR interaction strength was also inferred from TRB CDR3 physicochemical properties. Freshly isolated PBMCs were used for most assays because CXCR3 expression partially decreased after cryopreservation. Similar TRBV-TRBJ usage was shown by naive CXCR3-negative and CXCR3-positive cells from the same donor, whereas distinct patterns were shown by memory cells.

Concerning this clonotype itself: Its antigen is not yet known.

Instrument on record: NextSeq 550. The Human TCR Profiling Kit (MiLaboratory) was used to make UMI-labeled 5' RACE TRB cDNA libraries. cDNA synthesis used the entire amount of extracted RNA, and PCR amplification then used the entire amount of cDNA produced. The libraries were made side by side, with each library going through the same number of PCR cycles. Per the original workflow: With a minimum of two reads required per UMI, MIGEC and MiXCR pulled out about 49,000 +/- 11,000 unique UMI-labeled TRB cDNA molecules from each library. On average, roughly 40,000 +/- 10,000 functional in-frame TRB CDR3 nucleotide clonotypes lacking stop codons were found per library. Diversity metrics, including normalized Shannon-Wiener and Chao1, were computed in VDJtools after downsampling to 5000 UMI-labeled TRB molecules per sample. VDJtools computed clonotype-size-weighted physicochemical properties of the central five CDR3 residues: interaction energy, strength, volume and Kidera factor 4. TCRdb reprocessed the reads and lists each CDR3 protein sequence as a single entry, with no DNA. These V and J calls derive from TCRdb rather than the authors' analysis. This sample's table contains 35,000 to 50,000 distinct CDR3 sequences. The leading ten clones occupy around a tenth of the sample.

For each CD8+ T cell subset, flow sorting was done in triplicate, and a few hundred thousand cells per subset went directly into RLT lysis buffer. Standard density gradient centrifugation was used to isolate peripheral blood mononuclear cells from buffy coats. An RNeasy Mini Kit was used to extract total RNA from the sorted cells. The source material was memory CD8+ T cells from blood. This specimen's cell subset or site label, per the study, means: conventional CD8+ memory T cells (TMEM), sorted as controls. The receptor was isolated from a human donor in good health. Some clones in this sample may be carry-over from other donors' samples.

The CDR3 protein: CASSPGTSGDTGELFF. The sequence links TRBV28 to TRBJ2-2; TCRdb's assignment of TRBD2 cannot be checked, as there is no DNA. Inclusive of the bounding cysteine and phenylalanine, the CDR3 is 16 residues long. DNA was not recorded. Reading the germline V gene gives CDR1 MDHEN and CDR2 SYDVKM.